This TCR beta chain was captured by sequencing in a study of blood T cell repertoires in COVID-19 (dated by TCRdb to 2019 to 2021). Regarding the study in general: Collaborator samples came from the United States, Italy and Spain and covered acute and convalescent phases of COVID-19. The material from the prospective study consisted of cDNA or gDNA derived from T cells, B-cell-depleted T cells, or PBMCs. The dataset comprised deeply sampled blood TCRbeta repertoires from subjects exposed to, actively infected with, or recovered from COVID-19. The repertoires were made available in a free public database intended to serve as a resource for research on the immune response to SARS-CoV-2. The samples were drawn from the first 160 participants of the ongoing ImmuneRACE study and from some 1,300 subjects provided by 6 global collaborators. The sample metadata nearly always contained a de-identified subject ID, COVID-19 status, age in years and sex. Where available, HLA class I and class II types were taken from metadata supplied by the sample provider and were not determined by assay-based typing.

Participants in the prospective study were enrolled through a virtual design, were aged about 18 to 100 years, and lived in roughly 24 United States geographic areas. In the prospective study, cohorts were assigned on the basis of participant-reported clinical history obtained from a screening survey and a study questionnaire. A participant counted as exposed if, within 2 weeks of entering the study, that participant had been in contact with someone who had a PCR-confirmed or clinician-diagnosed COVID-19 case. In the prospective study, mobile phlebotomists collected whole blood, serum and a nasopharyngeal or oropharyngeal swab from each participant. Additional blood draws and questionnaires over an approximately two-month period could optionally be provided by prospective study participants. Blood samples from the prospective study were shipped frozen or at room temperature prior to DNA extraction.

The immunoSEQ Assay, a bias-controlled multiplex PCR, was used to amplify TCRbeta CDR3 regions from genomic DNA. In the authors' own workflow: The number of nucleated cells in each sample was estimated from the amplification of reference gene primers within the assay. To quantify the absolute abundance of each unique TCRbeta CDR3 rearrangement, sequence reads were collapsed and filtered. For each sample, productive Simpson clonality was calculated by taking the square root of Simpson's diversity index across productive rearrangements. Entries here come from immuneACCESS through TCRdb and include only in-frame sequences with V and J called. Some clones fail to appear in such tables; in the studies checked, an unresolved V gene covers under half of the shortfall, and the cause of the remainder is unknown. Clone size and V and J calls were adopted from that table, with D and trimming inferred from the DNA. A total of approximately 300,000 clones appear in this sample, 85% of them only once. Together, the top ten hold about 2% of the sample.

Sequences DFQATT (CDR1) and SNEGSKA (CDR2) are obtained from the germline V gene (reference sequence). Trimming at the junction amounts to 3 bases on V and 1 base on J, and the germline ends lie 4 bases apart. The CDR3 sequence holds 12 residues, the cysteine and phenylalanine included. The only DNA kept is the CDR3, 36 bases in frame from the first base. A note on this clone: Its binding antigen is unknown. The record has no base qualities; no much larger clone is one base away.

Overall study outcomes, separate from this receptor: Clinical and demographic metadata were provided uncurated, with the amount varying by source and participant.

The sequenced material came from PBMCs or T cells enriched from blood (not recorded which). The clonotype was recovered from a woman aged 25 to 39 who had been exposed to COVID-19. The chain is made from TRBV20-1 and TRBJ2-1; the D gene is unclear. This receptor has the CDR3 CSASQSYNEQFF. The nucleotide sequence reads TGCAGTGCTAGTCAGTCCTACAATGAGCAGTTCTTC.